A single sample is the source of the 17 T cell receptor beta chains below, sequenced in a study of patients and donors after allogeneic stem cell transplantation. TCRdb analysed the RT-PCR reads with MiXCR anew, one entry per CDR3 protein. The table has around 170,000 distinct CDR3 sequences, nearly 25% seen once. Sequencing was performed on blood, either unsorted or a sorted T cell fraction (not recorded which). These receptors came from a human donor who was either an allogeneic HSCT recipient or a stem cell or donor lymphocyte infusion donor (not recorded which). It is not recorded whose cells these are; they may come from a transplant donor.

DNA for the CDR3: TGTGCCAGCAGCTTATCTCCCCCGGGCACAGATACGCAGTATTTT. Its protein product is CASSLSPPGTDTQYF. The V gene is TRBV13, the J gene TRBJ2-3; unclear D gene. The germline V gene encodes CDR1 PRHDT and CDR2 FYEKMQ (reference sequence). The V end lost 2 bases, the J end lost 1 base, and 10 bases lay between the germline ends. The CDR3 has 15 amino acids.

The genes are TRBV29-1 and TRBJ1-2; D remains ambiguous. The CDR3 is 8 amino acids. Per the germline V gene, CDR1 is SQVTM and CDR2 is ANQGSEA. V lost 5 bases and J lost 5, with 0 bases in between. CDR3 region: CSVYGYTF. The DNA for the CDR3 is TGCAGCGTTTATGGCTACACCTTC. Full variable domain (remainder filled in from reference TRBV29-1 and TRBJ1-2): SAVISQKPSRDICQRGTSLTIQCQVDSQVTMMFWYRQQPGQSLTLIATANQGSEATYESGFVIDKFPISRPNLTFSTLTVSNMSPEDSSIYLCSVYGYTFGSGTRLTVV.

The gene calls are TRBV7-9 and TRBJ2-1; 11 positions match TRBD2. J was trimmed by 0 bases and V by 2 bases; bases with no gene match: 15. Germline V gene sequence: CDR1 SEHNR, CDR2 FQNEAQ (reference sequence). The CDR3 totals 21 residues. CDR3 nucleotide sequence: TGTGCCAGCAGCTTAACCCTTAGCGGGAGGGCTAGTAAAGGCTCCTACAATGAGCAGTTCTTC. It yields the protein CASSLTLSGRASKGSYNEQFF.

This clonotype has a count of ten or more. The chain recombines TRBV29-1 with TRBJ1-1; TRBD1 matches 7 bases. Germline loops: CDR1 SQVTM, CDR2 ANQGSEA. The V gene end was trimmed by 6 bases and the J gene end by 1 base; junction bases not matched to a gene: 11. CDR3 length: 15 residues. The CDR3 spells CSVDRRTGSNTEAFF. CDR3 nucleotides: TGCAGCGTCGATAGACGGACAGGATCGAACACTGAAGCTTTCTTT.

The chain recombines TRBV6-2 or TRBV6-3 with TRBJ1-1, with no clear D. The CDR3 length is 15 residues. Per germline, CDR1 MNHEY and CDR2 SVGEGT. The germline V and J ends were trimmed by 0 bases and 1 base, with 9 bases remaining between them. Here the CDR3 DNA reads TGTGCCAGCAGTTACTCAATAACACCGAACACTGAAGCTTTCTTT. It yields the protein CASSYSITPNTEAFF.

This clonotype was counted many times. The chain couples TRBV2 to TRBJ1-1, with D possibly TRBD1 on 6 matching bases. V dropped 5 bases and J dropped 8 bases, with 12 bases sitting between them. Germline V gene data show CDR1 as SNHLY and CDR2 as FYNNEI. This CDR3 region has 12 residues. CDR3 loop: CASSLQGPEAFF. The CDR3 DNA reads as TGTGCCAGCAGTTTACAGGGCCCCGAAGCTTTCTTT.

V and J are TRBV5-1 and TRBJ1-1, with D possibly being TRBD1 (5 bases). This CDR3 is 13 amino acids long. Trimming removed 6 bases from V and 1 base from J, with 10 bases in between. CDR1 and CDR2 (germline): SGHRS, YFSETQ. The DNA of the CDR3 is TGCGCCAGCACCCAGACAGAGAACACTGAAGCTTTCTTT. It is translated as CASTQTENTEAFF. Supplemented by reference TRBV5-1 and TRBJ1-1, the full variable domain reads KAGVTQTPRYLIKTRGQQVTLSCSPISGHRSVSWYQQTPGQGLQFLFEYFSETQRNKGNFPGRFSGRQFSNSRSEMNVSTLELGDSALYLCASTQTENTEAFFGQGTRLTVV.

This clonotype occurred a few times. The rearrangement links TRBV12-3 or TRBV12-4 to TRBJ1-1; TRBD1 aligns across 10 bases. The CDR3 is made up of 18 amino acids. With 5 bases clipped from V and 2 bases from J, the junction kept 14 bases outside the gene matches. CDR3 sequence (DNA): TGTGCCAGCAGTCGACAGCTCAACCGGGACAGGGGTAACACTGAAGCTTTCTTT. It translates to CASSRQLNRDRGNTEAFF.

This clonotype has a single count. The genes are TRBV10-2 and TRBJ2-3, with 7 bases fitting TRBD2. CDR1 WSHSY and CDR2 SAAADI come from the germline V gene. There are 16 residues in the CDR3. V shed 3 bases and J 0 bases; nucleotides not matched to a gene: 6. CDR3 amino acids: CASSDPSGTSTDTQYF. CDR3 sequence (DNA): TGCGCCAGCAGTGATCCTAGCGGCACTAGCACAGATACGCAGTATTTT.

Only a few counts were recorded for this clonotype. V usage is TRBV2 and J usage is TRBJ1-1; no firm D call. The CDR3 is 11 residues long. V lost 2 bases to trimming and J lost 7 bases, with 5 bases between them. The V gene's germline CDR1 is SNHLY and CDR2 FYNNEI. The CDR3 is CASSEYLEAFF. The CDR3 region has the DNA TGTGCCAGCAGTGAATACCTTGAAGCTTTCTTT.

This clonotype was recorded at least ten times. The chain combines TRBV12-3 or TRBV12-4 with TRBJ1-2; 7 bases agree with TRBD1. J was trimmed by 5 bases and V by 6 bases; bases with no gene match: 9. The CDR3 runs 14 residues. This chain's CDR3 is CASSPTTGPYGYTF. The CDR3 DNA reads TGTGCCAGCAGCCCCACGACAGGGCCTTATGGCTACACCTTC.

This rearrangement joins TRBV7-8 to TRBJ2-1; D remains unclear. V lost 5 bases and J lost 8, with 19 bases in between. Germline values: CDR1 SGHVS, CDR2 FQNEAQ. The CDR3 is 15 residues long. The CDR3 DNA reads TGTGCCAGCAGCCAATCCATAGGGTCCAGCGATGAGCAGTTCTTC. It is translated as CASSQSIGSSDEQFF.

The CDR3 sequence is CASSPDGGEKLFF. The CDR3 DNA sequence: TGTGCCAGCAGCCCGGACGGTGGTGAAAAACTGTTTTTT. This chain uses TRBV11-2 with TRBJ1-4, with unresolved D. Deletions cut 5 bases from V and 7 bases from J, with 11 bases between. CDR3 length: 13 amino acids. Germline V gives CDR1 SGHAT, CDR2 FQNNGV.

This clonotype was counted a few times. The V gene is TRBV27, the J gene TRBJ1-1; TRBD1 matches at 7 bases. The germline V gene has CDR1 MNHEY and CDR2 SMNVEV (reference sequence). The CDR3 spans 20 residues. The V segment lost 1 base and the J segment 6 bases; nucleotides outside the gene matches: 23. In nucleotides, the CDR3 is TGTGCCAGCAGTTTATTTCGGGATAAGTTCCCGGGACAGCCTCGATCTGAAGCTTTCTTT. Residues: CASSLFRDKFPGQPRSEAFF.

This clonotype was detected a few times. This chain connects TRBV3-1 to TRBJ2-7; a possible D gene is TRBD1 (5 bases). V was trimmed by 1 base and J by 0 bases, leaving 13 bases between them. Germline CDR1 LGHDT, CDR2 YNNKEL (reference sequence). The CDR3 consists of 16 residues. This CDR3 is CASSQGQQDPSYEQYF. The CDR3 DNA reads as TGTGCCAGCAGCCAAGGTCAACAGGACCCCTCCTACGAGCAGTACTTC.

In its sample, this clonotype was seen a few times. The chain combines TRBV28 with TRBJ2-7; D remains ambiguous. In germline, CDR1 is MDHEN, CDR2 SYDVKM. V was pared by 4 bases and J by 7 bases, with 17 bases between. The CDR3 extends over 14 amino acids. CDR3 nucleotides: TGTGCCAGCAGTTCCCCCAGGACGGCCCATGAGCAGTACTTC. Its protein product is CASSSPRTAHEQYF.

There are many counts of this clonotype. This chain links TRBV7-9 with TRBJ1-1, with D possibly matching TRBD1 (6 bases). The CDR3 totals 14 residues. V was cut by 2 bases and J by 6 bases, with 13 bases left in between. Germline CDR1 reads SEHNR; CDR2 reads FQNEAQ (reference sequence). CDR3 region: CASSLWTGAAEAFF. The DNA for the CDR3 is TGTGCCAGCAGCTTATGGACGGGGGCTGCTGAAGCTTTCTTT.